The source of this TCR beta chain is a study of CD8 T cells in ankylosing spondylitis. In its sample, this clonotype was seen a few times. The CDR3 is made up of 16 amino acids. One entry per CDR3 protein, called by TCRdb with MiXCR from the 5' RACE reads. The sample lists just over 350,000 distinct CDR3 sequences, 20% to 25% occurring once. The chain joins TRBV21-1 to TRBJ2-4; TRBD1, the D gene given by the table, was not confirmed from the DNA. TRBV21-1 is marked as a pseudogene. The specimen was blood, either unsorted or a sorted T cell fraction (not recorded which). The TCR comes from a male donor with ankylosing spondylitis or in good health (not recorded which). The CDR3 DNA reads as TGTGCCAGCAGCCCTGGCGCGGGGATAGCCAAAAACATTCAGTACTTC. Amino acid sequence: CASSPGAGIAKNIQYF.